Listed here are 5 T cell receptor beta chains from one sample, sequenced in a study of blood T cells in healthy people across ages. Then a second PCR, running about 6 to 11 cycles, was carried out with a sample-barcoded 5' primer and a J-beta primer mix. TCRdb processed the 5' RACE reads anew with MiXCR; each CDR3 protein has one entry. The sample holds 1.5 million to 2 million distinct CDR3 sequences, over 25% seen once. Sequencing was done on a sample of blood. Every receptor here comes from a woman aged 30 to 39 in good health.

The chain has TRBV7-9 and TRBJ2-1; TRBD1 agrees at 10 bases. The CDR3 consists of 15 residues. Germline assignment: CDR1 SEHNR and CDR2 FQNEAQ (reference sequence). Trimming cost V 3 bases and J 7 bases; bases outside gene matches: 6. The CDR3 spells CASSFPGTGANEQFF. The CDR3 coding sequence is TGTGCCAGCAGCTTTCCCGGGACAGGGGCGAATGAGCAGTTCTTC.

This clonotype showed up just a few times. The junction departs from the called germline gene at one end, perhaps through a read error. The J gene is TRBJ2-7, the V gene TRBV20-1; TRBD2 agrees at 8 bases. This CDR3 has 16 residues. CDR1 is DFQATT, CDR2 SNEGSKA, per germline (reference sequence). The CDR3 here is CSARGDPATSDYGQYF. The CDR3, as DNA: TGCAGTGCTAGAGGGGACCCGGCGACTAGCGACTACGGGCAGTACTTC.

Notes on this clonotype: Compared with germline, one end of the junction differs, possibly owing to a read error. This rearrangement joins TRBV28 to TRBJ2-1; 9 nucleotides agree with TRBD1. The CDR3 runs 15 residues. The germline V gene encodes CDR1 MDHEN and CDR2 SYDVKM. This CDR3 reads CAGSSGQGLRNEQFF. The CDR3 coding sequence is TGTGCCGGCAGTTCGGGACAGGGCCTTAGGAATGAGCAGTTCTTC.

This chain connects TRBV5-6 to TRBJ2-5; no clear D gene. The tail of the sequence fits TRBJ2-7 better, so the J call may be wrong. Germline assignment: CDR1 SGHDT and CDR2 YYEEEE. The CDR3 sequence is 12 residues long. The CDR3 DNA sequence: TGTGCCAGCAGCTTCTTCGGGTCCGAGCAGTACTTC. Amino acid sequence: CASSFFGSEQYF.

On this clonotype: Since the CDR3 does not end with the conserved phenylalanine or tryptophan, this likely comes from a read error. The CDR3 DNA is TGCAGTGCTGGGGGCAGCATCACCGAGACCCAGTACTGC. Its translation: CSAGGSITETQYC. The chain has TRBV20-1 and TRBJ2-5, with TRBD1 as a possible D gene (6 bases). Trimming shortened V by 5 bases and J by 5 bases, and 15 bases separated the two germline ends. Germline-derived CDR1 and CDR2 are DFQATT and SNEGSKA (reference sequence). This CDR3 has 13 residues.